This is a list of T cell receptor beta chains from one sample in a study of T cells after yellow fever vaccination. One entry per CDR3 protein, called by TCRdb with MiXCR from the 5' RACE reads. This sample carries a few hundred thousand distinct CDR3 sequences, approximately 9% of them seen once, and the ten largest clones take under 20%. This material consisted of PBMCs, taken on the day of the first yellow fever vaccination. These receptors were obtained from a man younger than 35 who received the YFV17D yellow fever vaccine. CDR3s include the opening cysteine and the closing phenylalanine or tryptophan. The order of the fields is V gene, J gene, CDR3 protein.

v_gene: TRBV29-1
j_gene: TRBJ2-5
CDR3aa: CSGFQETQYF

v_gene: TRBV5-1
j_gene: TRBJ2-2
CDR3aa: CASWPENTGELFF

v_gene: TRBV6-2/TRBV6-3
j_gene: TRBJ2-3
CDR3aa: CASSYVLAGTSTDTQYF

v_gene: TRBV14
j_gene: TRBJ2-3
CDR3aa: CASSQGSLAGIQYF

v_gene: TRBV5-1
j_gene: TRBJ1-1
CDR3aa: CASSLTVGDTEAFF

v_gene: TRBV7-2
j_gene: TRBJ1-4
CDR3aa: CASSLGGLQGENEKLFF

v_gene: TRBV6-1
j_gene: TRBJ2-5
CDR3aa: CASREGQGRAETQYF

v_gene: TRBV6-5
j_gene: TRBJ2-5
CDR3aa: CASSYTSAGHETQYF

v_gene: TRBV7-2
j_gene: TRBJ1-5
CDR3aa: CASSRGPNQPQHF

v_gene: TRBV12-3/TRBV12-4
j_gene: TRBJ1-5
CDR3aa: CASSLADRRNQPQHF

v_gene: TRBV4-3
j_gene: TRBJ2-3
CDR3aa: CASSHVTETGAGDTQYF

v_gene: TRBV7-8
j_gene: TRBJ2-6
CDR3aa: CASSPGFSGANVLTF

v_gene: TRBV7-9
j_gene: TRBJ2-5
CDR3aa: CASSLRSGAETQYF

v_gene: TRBV4-1
j_gene: TRBJ2-5
CDR3aa: CASSQDEQRETQYF

v_gene: TRBV6-2/TRBV6-3
j_gene: TRBJ2-2
CDR3aa: CASTQRGGRGELFF

v_gene: TRBV7-2
j_gene: TRBJ2-5
CDR3aa: CASSLSTGASEETQYF

v_gene: TRBV6-5
j_gene: TRBJ2-2
CDR3aa: CASSFGRANTGELFF

v_gene: TRBV4-1
j_gene: TRBJ2-2
CDR3aa: CASSARTGNTGELFF

v_gene: TRBV6-5
j_gene: TRBJ1-2
CDR3aa: CASSYSTGLRGYTF

v_gene: TRBV7-2
j_gene: TRBJ2-1
CDR3aa: CDSIWGTSGGNEQFF

v_gene: TRBV11-3
j_gene: TRBJ2-1
CDR3aa: CASSPRLAGDNEQFF

v_gene: TRBV5-5
j_gene: TRBJ2-2
CDR3aa: CASSGGLSNTGELFF

v_gene: TRBV14
j_gene: TRBJ2-7
CDR3aa: CASSLIGTRTYEQYF

v_gene: TRBV12-3/TRBV12-4
j_gene: TRBJ1-2
CDR3aa: CASSLGSVYANYGYTF

v_gene: TRBV18
j_gene: TRBJ2-7
CDR3aa: CASSPQDLYEQYF

v_gene: TRBV4-2
j_gene: TRBJ1-1
CDR3aa: CASSQEAGRATEAFF

v_gene: TRBV5-6
j_gene: TRBJ2-1
CDR3aa: CASSFRGWNEQFF

v_gene: TRBV18
j_gene: TRBJ2-2
CDR3aa: CASSPNSQAVALGAAGELFF

v_gene: TRBV20-1
j_gene: TRBJ1-2
CDR3aa: CSARVTGGYTF

v_gene: TRBV4-2
j_gene: TRBJ2-2
CDR3aa: CASSQLLDLTGELFF